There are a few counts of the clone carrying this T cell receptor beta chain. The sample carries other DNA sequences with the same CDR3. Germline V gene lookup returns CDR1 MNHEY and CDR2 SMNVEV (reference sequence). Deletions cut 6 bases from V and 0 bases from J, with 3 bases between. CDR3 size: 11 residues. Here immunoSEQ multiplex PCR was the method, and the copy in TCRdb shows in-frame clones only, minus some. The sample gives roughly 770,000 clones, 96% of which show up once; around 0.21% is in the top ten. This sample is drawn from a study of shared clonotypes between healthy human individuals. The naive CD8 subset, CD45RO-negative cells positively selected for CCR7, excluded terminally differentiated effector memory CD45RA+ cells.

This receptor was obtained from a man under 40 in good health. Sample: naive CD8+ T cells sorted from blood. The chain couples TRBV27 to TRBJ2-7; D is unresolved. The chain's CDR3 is CASSYSYEQYF. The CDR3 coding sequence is TGTGCCAGCAGCTACTCCTACGAGCAGTACTTC.